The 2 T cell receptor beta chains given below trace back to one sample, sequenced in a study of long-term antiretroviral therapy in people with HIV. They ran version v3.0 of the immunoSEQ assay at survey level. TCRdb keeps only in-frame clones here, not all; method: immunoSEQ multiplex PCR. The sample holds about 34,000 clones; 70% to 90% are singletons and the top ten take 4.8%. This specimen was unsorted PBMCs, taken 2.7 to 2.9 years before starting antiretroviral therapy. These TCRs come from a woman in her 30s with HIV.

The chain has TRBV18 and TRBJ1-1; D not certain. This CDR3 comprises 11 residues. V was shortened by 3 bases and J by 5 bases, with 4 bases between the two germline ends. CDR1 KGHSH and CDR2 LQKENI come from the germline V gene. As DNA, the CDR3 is TGTGCCAGCTCACCGGGAACTGAAGCTTTCTTT. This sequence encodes CASSPGTEAFF. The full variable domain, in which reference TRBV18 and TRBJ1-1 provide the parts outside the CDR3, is NAGVMQNPRHLVRRRGQEARLRCSPMKGHSHVYWYRQLPEEGLKFMVYLQKENIIDESGMPKERFSAEFPKEGPSILRIQQVVRGDSAAYFCASSPGTEAFFGQGTRLTVV.

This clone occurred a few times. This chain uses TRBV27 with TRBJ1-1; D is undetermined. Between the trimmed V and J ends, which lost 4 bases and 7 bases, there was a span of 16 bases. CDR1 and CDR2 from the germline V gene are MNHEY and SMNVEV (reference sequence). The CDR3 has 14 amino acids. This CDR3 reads CASSSTHKTDEAFF. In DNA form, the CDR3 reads TGTGCCAGCAGTTCAACGCACAAAACAGATGAAGCTTTCTTT.